The sequence of this T cell receptor (beta chain) was determined in a study of shared clonotypes between healthy human individuals. CDR1 and CDR2 from the germline V gene are SGDLS and YYNGEE. V was trimmed by 3 bases and J by 3 bases, leaving 0 bases between them. The CDR3 has 11 amino acids. The repertoire was sequenced with immunoSEQ multiplex PCR; TCRdb's copy has only in-frame clones and lacks some. The data show 1,100,000 or so clones, with more than 75% seen just once and about 0.52% held by the top ten. This clone appeared many times. The identical CDR3 is also encoded by other nucleotide sequences in the sample.

The V gene is TRBV9, the J gene TRBJ2-2; D gene uncertain. This clonotype originated in a man younger than 35 in good health. Some clones in this sample may be carry-over from other donors' samples. What was sequenced was memory CD4+ T cells from PBMCs. The subset here: CD45RA-negative fraction. In nucleotides, the CDR3 is TGTGCCAGCAGCGACACCGGGGAGCTGTTTTTT. Encoded protein: CASSDTGELFF. The full variable domain, its missing parts supplied by reference TRBV9 and TRBJ2-2, is DSGVTQTPKHLITATGQRVTLRCSPRSGDLSVYWYQQSLDQGLQFLIQYYNGEERAKGNILERFSAQQFPDLHSELNLSSLELGDSALYFCASSDTGELFFGEGSRLTVL.